This TCR beta chain is drawn from a study of monozygotic twins with inflammatory bowel disease. TCRdb re-analyzed the 5' RACE reads; it lists each CDR3 protein once, without DNA. The sample's table shows fewer than 450,000 distinct CDR3 sequences. Worth noting for this clonotype: The antigen remains undetermined.

Points from the study as a whole: Individual T cell subtypes were not distinguishable.

Germline CDR1 and CDR2: DFQATT and SNEGSKA (reference sequence). The CDR3 has 15 residues. The chain links TRBV20-1 to TRBJ1-1; TCRdb returns TRBD1, unconfirmable since there is no DNA. The clonotype was recovered from a human donor with ulcerative colitis or Crohn's disease, or a healthy co-twin of an affected twin (not recorded which). Material: blood. CDR3 sequence reads: CSARAPRTANTEAFF.